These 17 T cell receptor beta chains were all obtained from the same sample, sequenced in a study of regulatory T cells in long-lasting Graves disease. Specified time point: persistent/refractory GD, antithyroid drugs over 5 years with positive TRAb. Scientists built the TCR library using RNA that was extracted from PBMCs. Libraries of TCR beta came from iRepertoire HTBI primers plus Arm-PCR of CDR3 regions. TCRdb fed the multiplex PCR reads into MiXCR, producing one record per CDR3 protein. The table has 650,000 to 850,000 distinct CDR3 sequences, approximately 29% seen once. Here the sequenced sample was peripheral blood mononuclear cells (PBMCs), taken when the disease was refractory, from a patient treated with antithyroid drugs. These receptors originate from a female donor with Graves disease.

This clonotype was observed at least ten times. Here the CDR3 DNA reads TGTGCCAGCAGCGACGACAGGATTAACACTGAAGCTTTCTTT. It encodes CASSDDRINTEAFF. The J gene is TRBJ1-1, the V gene TRBV11-2, with D possibly TRBD1 on 6 matching bases. Between the trimmed V and J ends, which lost 5 bases and 2 bases, there was a span of 12 bases. Germline assignment: CDR1 SGHAT and CDR2 FQNNGV. The CDR3 loop spans 14 amino acids.

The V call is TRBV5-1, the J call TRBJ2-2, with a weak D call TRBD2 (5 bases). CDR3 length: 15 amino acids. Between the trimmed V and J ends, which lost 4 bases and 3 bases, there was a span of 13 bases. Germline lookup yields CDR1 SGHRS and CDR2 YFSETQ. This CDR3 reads CASSILERDTGELFF. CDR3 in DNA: TGCGCCAGCAGCATCTTAGAGAGGGACACCGGGGAGCTGTTTTTT.

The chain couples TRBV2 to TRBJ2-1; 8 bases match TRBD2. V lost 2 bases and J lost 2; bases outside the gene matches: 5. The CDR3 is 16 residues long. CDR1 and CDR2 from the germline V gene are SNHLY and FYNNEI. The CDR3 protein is CASSELGLAAYNEQFF. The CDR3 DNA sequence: TGTGCCAGCAGTGAACTAGGACTAGCAGCCTACAATGAGCAGTTCTTC. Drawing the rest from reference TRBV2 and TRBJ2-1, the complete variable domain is EPEVTQTPSHQVTQMGQEVILRCVPISNHLYFYWYRQILGQKVEFLVSFYNNEISEKSEIFDDQFSVERPDGSNFTLKIRSTKLEDSAMYFCASSELGLAAYNEQFFGPGTRLTVL.

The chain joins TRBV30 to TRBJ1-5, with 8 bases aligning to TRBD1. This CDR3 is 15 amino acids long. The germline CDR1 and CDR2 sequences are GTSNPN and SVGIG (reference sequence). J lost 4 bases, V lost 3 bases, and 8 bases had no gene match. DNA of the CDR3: TGTGCCTGGAGCCACCGGGACAGGTATAATCAGCCCCAGCATTTT. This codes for CAWSHRDRYNQPQHF.

CDR3 sequence reads: CASMGSDSGTYNSPLHF. In DNA form, the CDR3 reads TGTGCCAGTATGGGGAGCGACAGTGGAACCTATAATTCACCCCTCCACTTT. The chain is built from TRBV19 and TRBJ1-6, with D possibly matching TRBD1 (5 bases). Germline V gene lookup returns CDR1 LNHDA and CDR2 SQIVND (reference sequence). The CDR3 consists of 17 residues. With 7 bases removed from V and 2 bases from J, the gap between germline ends came to 18 bases.

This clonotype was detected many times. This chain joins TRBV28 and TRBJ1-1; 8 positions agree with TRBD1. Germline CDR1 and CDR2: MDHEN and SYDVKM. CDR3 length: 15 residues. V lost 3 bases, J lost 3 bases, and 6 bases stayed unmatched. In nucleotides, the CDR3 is TGTGCCAGCAGTTTGTTACAGGGGGATCACACTGAAGCTTTCTTT. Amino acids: CASSLLQGDHTEAFF.

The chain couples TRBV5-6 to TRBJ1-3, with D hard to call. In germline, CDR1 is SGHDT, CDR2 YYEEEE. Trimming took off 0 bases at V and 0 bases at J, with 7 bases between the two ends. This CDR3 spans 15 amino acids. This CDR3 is CASSLEPYSGNTIYF. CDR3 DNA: TGTGCCAGCAGCTTGGAACCTTACTCTGGAAACACCATATATTTT.

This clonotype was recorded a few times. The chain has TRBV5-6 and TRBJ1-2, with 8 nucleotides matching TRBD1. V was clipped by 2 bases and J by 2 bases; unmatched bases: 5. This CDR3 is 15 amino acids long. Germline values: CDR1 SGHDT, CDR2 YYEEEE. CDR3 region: CASSFPDRANYGYTF. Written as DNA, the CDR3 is TGTGCCAGCAGCTTTCCGGACAGGGCGAACTATGGCTACACCTTC.

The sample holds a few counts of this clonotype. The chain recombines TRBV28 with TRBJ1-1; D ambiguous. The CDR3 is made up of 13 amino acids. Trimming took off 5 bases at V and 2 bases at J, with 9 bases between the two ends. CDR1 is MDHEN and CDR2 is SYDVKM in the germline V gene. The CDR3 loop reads CASSIQFNTEAFF. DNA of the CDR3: TGTGCCAGCAGTATACAGTTTAACACTGAAGCTTTCTTT.

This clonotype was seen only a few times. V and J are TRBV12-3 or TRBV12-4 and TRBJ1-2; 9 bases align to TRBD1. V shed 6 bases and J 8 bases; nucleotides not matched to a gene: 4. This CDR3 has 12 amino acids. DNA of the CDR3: TGTGCCAGCAGAACAGGGGGCAAAGGCTACACCTTC. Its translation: CASRTGGKGYTF.

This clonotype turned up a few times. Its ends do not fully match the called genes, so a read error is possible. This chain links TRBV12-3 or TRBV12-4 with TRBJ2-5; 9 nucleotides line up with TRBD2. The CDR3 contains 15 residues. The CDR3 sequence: CASSERLAGQETRYF. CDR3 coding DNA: TGTGCCAGCAGTGAAAGGCTAGCGGGACAAGAGACCCGGTACTTC.

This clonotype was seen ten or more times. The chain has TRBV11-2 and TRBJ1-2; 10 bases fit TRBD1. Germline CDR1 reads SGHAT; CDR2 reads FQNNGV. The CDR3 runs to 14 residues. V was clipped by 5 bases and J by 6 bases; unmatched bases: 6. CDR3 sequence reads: CASSVTGGADGYTF. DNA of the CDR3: TGTGCCAGCAGCGTGACAGGGGGCGCGGATGGCTACACCTTC.

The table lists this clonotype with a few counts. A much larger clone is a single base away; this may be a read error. The CDR3 region is CASNPQGYYGYTF. DNA for the CDR3: TGTGCCAGCAACCCCCAGGGGTACTATGGCTACACCTTC. The V gene is TRBV12-3 or TRBV12-4, the J gene TRBJ1-2; D is possibly TRBD1 (6 bases). The CDR3 extends over 13 amino acids. The V end lost 7 bases, the J end lost 3 bases, and 12 bases lay between the germline ends.

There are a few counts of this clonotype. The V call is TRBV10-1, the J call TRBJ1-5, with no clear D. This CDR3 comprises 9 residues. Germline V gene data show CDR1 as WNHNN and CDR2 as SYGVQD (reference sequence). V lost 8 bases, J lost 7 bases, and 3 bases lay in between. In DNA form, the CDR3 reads TGCGCCAGCGTACAGCCCCAGCATTTT. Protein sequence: CASVQPQHF.

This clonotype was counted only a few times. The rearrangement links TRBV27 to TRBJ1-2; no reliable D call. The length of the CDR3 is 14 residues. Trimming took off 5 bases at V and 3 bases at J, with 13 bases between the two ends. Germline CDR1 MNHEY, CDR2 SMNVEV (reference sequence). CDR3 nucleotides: TGTGCCAGCAGTCCGCGCGACCCCTACTATGGCTACACCTTC. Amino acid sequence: CASSPRDPYYGYTF.

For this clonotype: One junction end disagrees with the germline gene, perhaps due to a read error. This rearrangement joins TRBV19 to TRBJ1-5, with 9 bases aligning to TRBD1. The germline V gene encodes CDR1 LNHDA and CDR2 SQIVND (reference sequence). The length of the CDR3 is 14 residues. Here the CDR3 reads CTSSTTGGNQPQHF. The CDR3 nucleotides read TGTACCAGTAGTACGACAGGGGGTAATCAGCCCCAGCATTTT.

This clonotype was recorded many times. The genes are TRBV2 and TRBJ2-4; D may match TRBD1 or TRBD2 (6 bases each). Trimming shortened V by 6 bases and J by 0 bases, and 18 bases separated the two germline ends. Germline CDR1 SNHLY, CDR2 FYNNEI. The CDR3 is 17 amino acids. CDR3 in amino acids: CASRSPGDTLAKNIQYF. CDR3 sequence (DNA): TGTGCCAGCAGATCCCCGGGGGACACCTTAGCCAAAAACATTCAGTACTTC.